This T cell receptor (beta chain) was identified in a study of blood T cells in healthy people across ages. The CDR3 loop spans 13 amino acids. Germline V gives CDR1 SGHAT, CDR2 FQDESV (reference sequence). This clonotype showed up just once. Germline is not matched at one junction end, which may reflect a read error. With a J-beta primer mix and a sample-barcoded 5' primer, a second PCR ran roughly 6 to 12 cycles. Each cDNA molecule carried a tag from a template-switch adaptor that contained 12 random nucleotides. In TCRdb, the 5' RACE reads were re-called with MiXCR into one record per CDR3 protein. The sample carries 1.2 million to 1.5 million distinct CDR3 sequences, around 59% recorded once. Caucasian individuals from Russia who were healthy and aged about 6 to 100 acted as donors. Peripheral blood samples of around 9.8 milliliters were drawn from each donor.

The receptor was isolated from a man aged 18 to 29 in good health. The chain joins TRBV11-1 to TRBJ2-7, with 7 bases identical to TRBD1. Input material: blood. CDR3 sequence reads: CANSQDRIYEQYF. The DNA of the CDR3 is TGTGCCAACAGCCAGGACAGGATCTACGAGCAGTACTTC.